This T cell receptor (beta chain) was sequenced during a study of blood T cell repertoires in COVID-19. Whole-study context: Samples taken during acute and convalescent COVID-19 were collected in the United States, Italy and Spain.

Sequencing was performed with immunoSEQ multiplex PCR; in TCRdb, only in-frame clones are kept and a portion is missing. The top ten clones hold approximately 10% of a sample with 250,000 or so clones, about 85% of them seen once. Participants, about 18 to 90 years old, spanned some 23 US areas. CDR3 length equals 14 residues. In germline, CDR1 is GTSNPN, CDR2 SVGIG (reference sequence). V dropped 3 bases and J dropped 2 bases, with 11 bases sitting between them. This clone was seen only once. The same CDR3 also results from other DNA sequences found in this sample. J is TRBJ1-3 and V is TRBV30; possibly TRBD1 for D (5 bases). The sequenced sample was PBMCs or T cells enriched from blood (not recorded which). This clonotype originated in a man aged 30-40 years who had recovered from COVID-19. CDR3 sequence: CAWSRGGAGNTIYF. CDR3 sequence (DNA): TGTGCCTGGAGCCGAGGAGGGGCTGGAAACACCATATATTTT.